The present TCR beta chain was sequenced within a study of cytomegalovirus exposure and HLA in healthy donors. Vbeta (60) and Jbeta (13) primers were used in the PCR. The protocol was immunoSEQ multiplex PCR, while the TCRdb copy is restricted to in-frame clones and leaves out a portion. The sample lists about 59,000 clones, 70% to 90% seen once, with approximately 1.5% in the top ten. Germline CDR1 and CDR2: SGHNT and YYREEE (reference sequence). The CDR3 covers 17 residues. The V gene end was trimmed by 3 bases and the J gene end by 2 bases; junction bases not matched to a gene: 12. The chain uses TRBV5-4 and TRBJ2-7, with 9 bases fitting TRBD2. This clonotype was sampled from a man aged 25-45 years in good health and CMV-seropositive. Sequenced input: PBMCs. The CDR3 DNA reads TGTGCCAGCAGCTGGACCATAGCGGGAGAACTCCCCTACGAGCAGTACTTC. It translates to CASSWTIAGELPYEQYF.